Presented here are 28 T cell receptor beta chains from one specimen sequenced in a study of early T cells in non-severe SARS-CoV-2 infection. TCRdb fed the 5' RACE reads into MiXCR, producing one record per CDR3 protein. The repertoire consists of around 60,000 distinct CDR3 sequences, with about 11% occurring once and the leading ten covering approximately 3%. The source material was whole blood, sampled at baseline. The source is an adult who was a healthcare worker with PCR-confirmed SARS-CoV-2 infection or an uninfected control (not recorded which).

This clonotype was recorded a few times. The DNA of the CDR3 is TGTGCCAGCAGTTTATCCTGGATTGATCAGCCCCAGCATTTT. It translates to CASSLSWIDQPQHF. The chain uses TRBV12-3 or TRBV12-4 and TRBJ1-5; unclear D gene. Trimming removed 2 bases at V and 5 bases at J, with 10 bases between. The CDR3 runs 14 residues.

This clonotype was seen a handful of times. V usage is TRBV5-1 and J usage is TRBJ1-4, with TRBD1 as a possible D gene (6 bases). CDR1 is SGHRS and CDR2 is YFSETQ in the germline V gene. Trimming stripped 0 bases from V and 8 bases from J, with 14 bases between. CDR3 length: 15 residues. As DNA, the CDR3 is TGCGCCAGCAGCTTGGCCAAGGGGGGCCGAGAAAAACTGTTTTTT. The encoded protein is CASSLAKGGREKLFF.

DNA of the CDR3: TGCAGTGCTAGAGATCTTGAGAGGGGGCCGGGGACTGAAGCTTTCTTT. Protein product: CSARDLERGPGTEAFF. The rearrangement uses TRBV20-1 and TRBJ1-1; 7 nucleotides line up with TRBD1. The V segment lost 0 bases and the J segment 5 bases; nucleotides outside the gene matches: 12. The germline gives CDR1 DFQATT, CDR2 SNEGSKA (reference sequence). The CDR3 is made up of 16 amino acids.

The rearrangement uses TRBV7-2 and TRBJ1-1, with D hard to call. Germline CDR1 is SGHTA and CDR2 is FQGNSA. The length of the CDR3 is 13 residues. Between the trimmed V and J ends, which lost 2 bases and 7 bases, there was a span of 11 bases. Written as DNA, the CDR3 is TGTGCCAGCAGCTTAAAGTCTCACAGTGAAGCTTTCTTT. As protein: CASSLKSHSEAFF.

This clonotype was recorded a few times. The chain is built from TRBV20-1 and TRBJ2-7; either TRBD1 or TRBD2 may supply D (5 bases each). This CDR3 comprises 12 residues. From germline, CDR1 is DFQATT and CDR2 SNEGSKA (reference sequence). V was shortened by 2 bases and J by 3 bases, with 8 bases between the two germline ends. The CDR3 DNA sequence: TGCAGTGCTAGATGGGGGAACTACGAGCAGTACTTC. Its translation: CSARWGNYEQYF.

This clonotype was found many times. This chain uses TRBV11-2 with TRBJ2-2; TRBD1 matches at 9 bases. This CDR3 spans 15 amino acids. Germline V lookup: CDR1 SGHAT, CDR2 FQNNGV. J gave up 4 bases and V 5 bases, and 5 bases lay outside the gene matches. In DNA, the CDR3 is TGTGCCAGCAGCGCGGGACAGGGAATCACCGGGGAGCTGTTTTTT. Translation: CASSAGQGITGELFF. Full variable domain (remainder filled in from reference TRBV11-2 and TRBJ2-2): EAGVAQSPRYKIIEKRQSVAFWCNPISGHATLYWYQQILGQGPKLLIQFQNNGVVDDSQLPKDRFSAERLKGVDSTLKIQPAKLEDSAVYLCASSAGQGITGELFFGEGSRLTVL.

This clonotype was observed a few times. The CDR3 DNA follows: TGTGCCAGCAGCTTAGGCTCAGACAGTGCCTACGAGCAGTACTTC. Its translation is CASSLGSDSAYEQYF. The rearrangement links TRBV11-2 to TRBJ2-7, with D perhaps matching TRBD1 (5 bases). The germline V gene encodes CDR1 SGHAT and CDR2 FQNNGV. Trimming left V 1 base short and J 2 bases short, with 12 bases between. The CDR3 loop spans 15 amino acids.

This clonotype has at least ten counts. CDR3: CASRTGARSVNNEQFF. The CDR3 bases are TGTGCCAGCAGGACCGGGGCTAGGTCAGTCAACAATGAGCAGTTCTTC. The chain recombines TRBV12-3 or TRBV12-4 with TRBJ2-1; D might be TRBD1 or TRBD2, each matching 5 bases. Trimming removed 6 bases from V and 5 bases from J, with 20 bases in between. The CDR3 has 16 amino acids.

This clonotype was observed a few times. This chain uses TRBV7-2 with TRBJ2-2, with 8 bases aligning to TRBD2. Trimming took 6 bases from V and 0 from J; bases not matched to a gene: 9. Germline CDR1 SGHTA, CDR2 FQGNSA. This CDR3 comprises 17 residues. The CDR3 here is CASSRSGLATNTGELFF. The CDR3 coding sequence is TGTGCCAGCAGTCGTAGCGGACTAGCAACGAACACCGGGGAGCTGTTTTTT.

This clonotype was detected a few times. This chain joins TRBV13 and TRBJ1-6, with 7 nucleotides matching TRBD1. The length of the CDR3 is 16 residues. V dropped 1 base and J dropped 7; count of bases not matched to a gene: 7. Per germline, CDR1 PRHDT and CDR2 FYEKMQ (reference sequence). Written as DNA, the CDR3 is TGTGCCAGCAGCTTAGTCGCCGGGACAGCAAATTCACCCCTCCACTTT. Residues: CASSLVAGTANSPLHF.

The chain carries TRBV11-2 and TRBJ2-2, with D uncertain. This CDR3 has 13 amino acids. The germline gives CDR1 SGHAT, CDR2 FQNNGV. V lost 3 bases to trimming and J lost 6 bases, with 8 bases between them. CDR3 in amino acids: CASSLPLSGELFF. The CDR3 region has the DNA TGTGCCAGCAGCTTGCCTTTGTCCGGGGAGCTGTTTTTT.

J is TRBJ1-1 and V is TRBV13; D is uncertain. V was pared by 1 base and J by 8 bases, with 11 bases between. This CDR3 has 13 residues. The germline CDR1 and CDR2 sequences are PRHDT and FYEKMQ (reference sequence). Here the CDR3 reads CASSLDAGAEAFF. For the CDR3, the DNA is TGTGCCAGCAGCTTAGATGCAGGAGCGGAAGCTTTCTTT.

This chain's CDR3 is CASSPGLGTDTQYF. The CDR3 DNA follows: TGTGCCAGCAGCCCGGGACTAGGAACAGATACGCAGTATTTT. This chain joins TRBV6-5 and TRBJ2-3, with 8 bases identical to TRBD2. From germline, CDR1 is MNHEY and CDR2 SVGAGI. The V gene end was trimmed by 6 bases and the J gene end by 3 bases; junction bases not matched to a gene: 5. This CDR3 region has 14 residues.

This sequence joins TRBV7-2 and TRBJ2-3; 14 bases are a match to TRBD2. Germline loops: CDR1 SGHTA, CDR2 FQGNSA. CDR3 length equals 15 residues. With V trimmed by 4 bases and J by 7 bases, 4 bases remained unmatched. CDR3 nucleotide sequence: TGTGCCAGCAGCTCAGGGACTAGCGGGGGCTATACGCAGTATTTT. Its protein product is CASSSGTSGGYTQYF.

The chain carries TRBV4-3 and TRBJ1-1; no definite D call. The CDR3 sequence is 13 residues long. Between the trimmed V and J ends, which lost 0 bases and 7 bases, there was a span of 9 bases. The germline CDR1 and CDR2 sequences are LGHNA and YSLEER. CDR3 protein: CASSQDYSREAFF. In DNA, the CDR3 is TGCGCCAGCAGCCAAGATTACAGCCGTGAAGCTTTCTTT.

This clonotype appeared a few times. The chain combines TRBV27 with TRBJ1-1, with D uncertain. The CDR3 spans 17 residues. Germline lookup yields CDR1 MNHEY and CDR2 SMNVEV (reference sequence). V lost 0 bases and J 5 bases, leaving 19 bases between the germline ends. This CDR3 reads CASSLSEGGVVGTEAFF. In DNA form, the CDR3 reads TGTGCCAGCAGTTTATCAGAGGGAGGTGTCGTTGGAACTGAAGCTTTCTTT.

This chain connects TRBV6-6 to TRBJ1-4; D not resolved. The CDR3 length is 14 residues. Per germline, CDR1 MNHNY and CDR2 SVGAGI (reference sequence). Trimming removed 7 bases at V and 8 bases at J, with 17 bases between. CDR3 nucleotides: TGTGCCAGCAATCCGGGCGGGTGGAGGGAAAAACTGTTTTTT. This gives the protein CASNPGGWREKLFF.

This clonotype has a handful of counts. This chain uses TRBV5-1 with TRBJ1-2; TRBD1 agrees at 10 bases. This CDR3 has 14 residues. The V gene end was trimmed by 4 bases and the J gene end by 7 bases; junction bases not matched to a gene: 7. Germline CDR1 reads SGHRS; CDR2 reads YFSETQ. CDR3 loop: CASSPLTGGGGYTF. CDR3 coding DNA: TGCGCCAGCAGCCCACTGACAGGGGGCGGTGGCTACACCTTC.

This clonotype came up a few times. The V and J genes are TRBV5-1 and TRBJ2-7, with D possibly being TRBD2 (5 bases). CDR3 length equals 13 residues. Germline values: CDR1 SGHRS, CDR2 YFSETQ. The germline V and J ends were trimmed by 5 bases and 6 bases, with 15 bases remaining between them. CDR3 in DNA: TGCGCCAGCAGGGGTCTGCCCGGAGGCGAGCAGTACTTC. Translating gives CASRGLPGGEQYF.

The V call is TRBV30, the J call TRBJ1-5; D is possibly TRBD1 (5 bases). V was pared by 3 bases and J by 3 bases, with 21 bases between. This CDR3 comprises 17 residues. The V gene's germline CDR1 is GTSNPN and CDR2 SVGIG (reference sequence). The CDR3 region is CAWSEPLGPLFNQPQHF. The CDR3, as DNA: TGTGCCTGGAGCGAGCCCCTGGGACCCCTGTTCAATCAGCCCCAGCATTTT. Full variable domain (missing parts from reference TRBV30 and TRBJ1-5): SQTIHQWPATLVQPVGSPLSLECTVEGTSNPNLYWYRQAAGRGLQLLFYSVGIGQISSEVPQNLSASRPQDRQFILSSKKLLLSDSGFYLCAWSEPLGPLFNQPQHFGDGTRLSIL.

This clonotype was found once. V gene TRBV6-5 combines with J gene TRBJ1-2; perhaps TRBD1 as D (5 bases). The germline V gene encodes CDR1 MNHEY and CDR2 SVGAGI. There are 15 residues in the CDR3. V lost 4 bases and J lost 5, with 17 bases in between. The CDR3 bases are TGTGCCAGCAGTTCACCCCGATTGACAGTTTATGGCTACACCTTC. It codes for CASSSPRLTVYGYTF.

Many counts were recorded for this clonotype. The chain recombines TRBV28 with TRBJ2-7; D gene unclear. V lost 6 bases to trimming and J lost 3 bases, with 15 bases between them. CDR1 and CDR2 (germline): MDHEN, SYDVKM. CDR3 size: 14 residues. CDR3 nucleotide sequence: TGTGCCAGCAGGTCCGGGTCCTACTTCTACGAGCAGTACTTC. This sequence encodes CASRSGSYFYEQYF.

This clonotype was counted ten times or more. This rearrangement joins TRBV6-5 to TRBJ2-7, with D unresolved. The V end was cut by 0 bases, the J end by 7 bases, with 13 bases between. Germline-derived CDR1 and CDR2 are MNHEY and SVGAGI. There are 14 residues in the CDR3. The CDR3 DNA is TGTGCCAGCAGTTACTCGACCCGGCCTCGGGAGCAGTACTTC. Its translation is CASSYSTRPREQYF.

This clonotype turned up a few times. The chain recombines TRBV11-2 with TRBJ2-3; D is perhaps TRBD2 (5 bases). This CDR3 comprises 17 residues. V lost 5 bases and J lost 6, with 24 bases in between. Germline V gene sequence: CDR1 SGHAT, CDR2 FQNNGV. This CDR3 reads CASSLNPGPAREDTQYF. In nucleotides, the CDR3 is TGTGCCAGCAGCCTTAACCCAGGCCCAGCAAGGGAGGATACGCAGTATTTT.

In this sample, this clonotype turned up a few times. The chain joins TRBV20-1 to TRBJ2-3, with a weak D call TRBD2 (6 bases). V was shortened by 3 bases and J by 0 bases, with 16 bases between the two germline ends. This CDR3 has 16 residues. CDR1 is DFQATT, CDR2 SNEGSKA, per germline (reference sequence). The CDR3 DNA follows: TGCAGTGCTAGCCTTTTAGCGGTATCTAGCACAGATACGCAGTATTTT. This sequence encodes CSASLLAVSSTDTQYF.

The chain links TRBV7-8 to TRBJ2-3, with 7 bases matching TRBD2. The V segment lost 5 bases and the J segment 2 bases; nucleotides outside the gene matches: 7. This CDR3 region has 15 residues. Per the germline V gene, CDR1 is SGHVS and CDR2 is FQNEAQ. The CDR3 sequence: CASSARGLATDTQYF. In DNA, the CDR3 is TGTGCCAGCAGCGCGCGGGGGTTGGCCACAGATACGCAGTATTTT.

This chain uses TRBV6-6 with TRBJ1-6, with D perhaps matching TRBD1 (5 bases). This CDR3 region has 16 residues. The germline V gene has CDR1 MNHNY and CDR2 SVGAGI (reference sequence). V lost 2 bases to trimming and J lost 7 bases, with 15 bases between them. The CDR3 here is CASSYDQGVLNSPLHF. The DNA of the CDR3 is TGTGCCAGCAGTTACGACCAGGGAGTTTTGAATTCACCCCTCCACTTT.

This clonotype was observed a handful of times. V is TRBV6-6 and J is TRBJ1-1; 7 bases line up with TRBD1. This CDR3 is 14 amino acids long. V was pared by 6 bases and J by 3 bases, with 7 bases of the junction left unmatched. Germline values: CDR1 MNHNY, CDR2 SVGAGI (reference sequence). CDR3 nucleotide sequence: TGTGCCAGCAGCTCGACAGGGTCCCACACTGAAGCTTTCTTT. It translates to CASSSTGSHTEAFF.